This TCR beta chain was recovered during a study of blood T cell repertoires in COVID-19. The ends were cut back, 2 bases at V and 5 bases at J, with 16 bases in the middle. Germline V gives CDR1 MNHNS, CDR2 SASEGT. The CDR3 loop spans 15 amino acids. Generated by immunoSEQ multiplex PCR, the TCRdb table keeps only in-frame clones and is missing some. This sample carries under 300,000 clones, about 89% of them seen once, and the ten largest clones take approximately 1.5%. Donors in Cohort 3 who had recovered were those with two negative PCRs, healthcare professional clearance, or resolution of their symptoms.

This chain links TRBV6-1 with TRBJ2-7, with a tentative D call TRBD2 (7 bases). The TCR was taken from a woman aged 40 to 50 who had recovered from COVID-19. Sequenced input: PBMCs or T cells enriched from blood (not recorded which). The CDR3: CASSERGGARDEQYF. CDR3 bases: TGTGCCAGCAGTGAAAGAGGGGGGGCGCGGGACGAGCAGTACTTC.